This T cell receptor (beta chain) comes out of a study of cytomegalovirus exposure and HLA in healthy donors. The PCR used 60 Vbeta and 13 Jbeta primers. The data were produced by immunoSEQ multiplex PCR, yet TCRdb's version contains in-frame clones alone and is incomplete. The sample yields about 130,000 clones, roughly 69% seen once. This CDR3 has 16 amino acids. Germline V lookup: CDR1 MNHEY, CDR2 SVGAGI. The ends were cut back, 0 bases at V and 4 bases at J, with 15 bases in the middle. The chain couples TRBV6-5 to TRBJ2-5, with TRBD1 as a possible D gene (5 bases). The sequence was collected from a human donor in good health. Sequencing input: PBMCs. The CDR3 coding sequence is TGTGCCAGCAGTTACTCGATTGGTTCAGGGCGAGAGACCCAGTACTTC. It encodes CASSYSIGSGRETQYF.